This T cell receptor (beta chain) was profiled in a study of T-cell reconstitution after alpha-beta-depleted transplantation in children. The TCRbeta library was prepared with unique molecular identifiers. TCRdb used MiXCR to reprocess the PCR reads, holding one entry per CDR3 protein. The sample contains a few hundred thousand distinct CDR3 sequences, approximately 10% of which appear only once. J lost 9 bases, V lost 2 bases, and 5 bases had no gene match. Germline CDR1 is LGHNA and CDR2 is YSLEER. This CDR3 spans 15 amino acids. At least ten counts were recorded for this clonotype. The sequence came from a human donor who donated a stem cell graft to a child with acute lymphoblastic leukemia. The V and J genes are TRBV4-3 and TRBJ1-4; 11 bases align to TRBD1. The sample in question was PBMCs from the stem cell graft donor, obtained from the stem cell graft. CDR3 loop: CASSQPDRGPQKLFF. The CDR3 nucleotides are TGCGCCAGCAGCCAACCGGACAGGGGGCCGCAAAAACTGTTTTTT.